This T cell receptor beta chain was recorded in a study of blood T cell repertoires in COVID-19. In the study overall: Samples of COVID-19 (acute and convalescent) were obtained from the United States, Italy and Spain.

Clones were sequenced by immunoSEQ multiplex PCR, and TCRdb holds only the in-frame ones, with some missing. The sample carries roughly 280,000 clones, roughly 85% recorded once. The V end was cut by 4 bases, the J end by 2 bases, with 16 bases between. The CDR3 runs to 15 residues. CDR1 is SGHNT, CDR2 YYREEE, per germline (reference sequence). The chain uses TRBV5-4 and TRBJ2-7; weak D call: TRBD2 (6 bases). Sequencing used peripheral blood. This TCR was sampled from a woman in her 70s with acute or convalescent COVID-19. This CDR3 is CASSMPGRGTYEQYF. In nucleotides, the CDR3 is TGTGCCAGCAGCATGCCGGGACGGGGGACCTACGAGCAGTACTTC.